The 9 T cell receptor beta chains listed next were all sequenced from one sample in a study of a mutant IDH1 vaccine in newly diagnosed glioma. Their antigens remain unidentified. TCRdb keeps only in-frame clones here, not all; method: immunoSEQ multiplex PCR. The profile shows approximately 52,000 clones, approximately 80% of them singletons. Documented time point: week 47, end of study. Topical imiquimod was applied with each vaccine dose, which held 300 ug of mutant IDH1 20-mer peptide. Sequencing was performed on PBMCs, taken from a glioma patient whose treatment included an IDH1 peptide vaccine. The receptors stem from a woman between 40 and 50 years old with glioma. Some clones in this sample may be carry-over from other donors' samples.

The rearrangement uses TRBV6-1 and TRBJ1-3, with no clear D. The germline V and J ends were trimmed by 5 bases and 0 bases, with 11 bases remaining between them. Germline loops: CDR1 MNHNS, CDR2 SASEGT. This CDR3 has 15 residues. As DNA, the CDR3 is TGTGCCAGCAGTCCCGCCCAGGACTCTGGAAACACCATATATTTT. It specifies CASSPAQDSGNTIYF.

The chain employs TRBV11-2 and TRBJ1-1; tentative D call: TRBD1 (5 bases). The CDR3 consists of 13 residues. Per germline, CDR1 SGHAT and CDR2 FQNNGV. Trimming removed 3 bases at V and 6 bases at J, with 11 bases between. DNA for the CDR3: TGTGCCAGCAGCTTGGGGGTCGTGGCTGAAGCTTTCTTT. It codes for CASSLGVVAEAFF.

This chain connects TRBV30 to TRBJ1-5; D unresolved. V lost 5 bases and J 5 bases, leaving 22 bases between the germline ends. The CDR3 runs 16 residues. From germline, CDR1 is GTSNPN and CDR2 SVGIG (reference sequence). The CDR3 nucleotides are TGTGCCTGGGTAGAGGTCACCGGGCTCGAGGATCAGCCCCAGCATTTT. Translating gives CAWVEVTGLEDQPQHF.

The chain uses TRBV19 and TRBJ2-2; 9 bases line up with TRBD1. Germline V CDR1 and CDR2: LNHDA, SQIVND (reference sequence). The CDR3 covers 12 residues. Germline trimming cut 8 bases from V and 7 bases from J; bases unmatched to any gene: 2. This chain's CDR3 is CASGQGIGELFF. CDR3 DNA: TGTGCCAGTGGACAGGGGATCGGGGAGCTGTTTTTT.

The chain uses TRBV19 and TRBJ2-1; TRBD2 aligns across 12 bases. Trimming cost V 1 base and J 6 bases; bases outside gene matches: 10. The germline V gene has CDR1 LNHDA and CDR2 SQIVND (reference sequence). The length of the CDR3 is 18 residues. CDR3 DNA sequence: TGTGCCAGTAGTATAGGGACTAGCGGGGCTTGGTTTCCCAATGAGCAGTTCTTC. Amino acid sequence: CASSIGTSGAWFPNEQFF.

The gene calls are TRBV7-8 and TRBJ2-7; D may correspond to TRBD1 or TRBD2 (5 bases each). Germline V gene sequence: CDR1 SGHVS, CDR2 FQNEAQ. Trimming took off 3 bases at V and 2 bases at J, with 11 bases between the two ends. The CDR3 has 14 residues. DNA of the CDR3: TGTGCCAGCAGCTTTGGGGACGGCCCCTACGAGCAGTACTTC. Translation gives CASSFGDGPYEQYF.

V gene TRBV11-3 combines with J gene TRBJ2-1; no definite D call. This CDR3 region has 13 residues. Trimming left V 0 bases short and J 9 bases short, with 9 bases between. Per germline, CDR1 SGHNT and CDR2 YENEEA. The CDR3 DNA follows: TGTGCCAGCAGCTTAGACCTCCTCGGTGAGCAGTTCTTC. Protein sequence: CASSLDLLGEQFF.

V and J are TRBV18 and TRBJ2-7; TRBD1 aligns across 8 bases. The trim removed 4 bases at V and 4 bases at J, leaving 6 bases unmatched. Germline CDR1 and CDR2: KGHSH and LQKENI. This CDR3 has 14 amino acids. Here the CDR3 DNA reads TGTGCCAGCTCACTCCGACAGGGGTTATACGAGCAGTACTTC. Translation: CASSLRQGLYEQYF.

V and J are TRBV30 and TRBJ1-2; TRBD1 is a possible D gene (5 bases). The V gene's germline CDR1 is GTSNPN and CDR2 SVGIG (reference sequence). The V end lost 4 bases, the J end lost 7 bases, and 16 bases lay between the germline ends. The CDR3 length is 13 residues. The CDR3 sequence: CAWIWGTVGGYTF. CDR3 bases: TGTGCCTGGATTTGGGGGACGGTGGGTGGCTACACCTTC.